These T cell receptor beta chains were read from a single sample in a study of T-cell memory formation after mild COVID-19. One entry per CDR3 protein results from TCRdb running MiXCR on the 5' RACE reads. This table holds about 350,000 distinct CDR3 sequences, 20% to 25% found once. Material: PBMCs or a T cell subset sorted from them (not recorded which). Receptor source: a man between 18 and 29 years old who had mild COVID-19 (a few samples of this study predate the infection). Cell type and time point are not known. The CDR3 runs from the conserved cysteine through the conserved F or W. The order of the fields is J gene, clone size, D gene, V gene, CDR3 DNA, CDR3 protein. D genes are given only for firm matches. The size entry is marked missing in some rows and otherwise reads once, few, many or a size class.

TRBJ2-5 | . | . | TRBV5-1 | TGCGCCAGCAGCTTGGGCCTCCGGGGGCAAGAGACCCAGTACTTC | CASSLGLRGQETQYF
TRBJ2-7 | . | TRBD2 | TRBV14 | TGTGCCAGCAGCCGACTGGGACTAGCGGGGGACCGGACCTACGAGCAGTACTTC | CASSRLGLAGDRTYEQYF
TRBJ2-7 | few | . | TRBV9 | TGTGCCAGCAGCGTAACGACAGTTGAAACCCTGTACGAGCAGTACTTC | CASSVTTVETLYEQYF
TRBJ1-1 | few | . | TRBV7-2 | TGTGCCAGCAGCTTAAACCAAGCGGACACTGAAGCTTTCTTT | CASSLNQADTEAFF
TRBJ2-3 | few | . | TRBV10-3 | TGTGCCATCAGTGATCAGGGTCAAACAGATACGCAGTATTTT | CAISDQGQTDTQYF
TRBJ1-2 | . | TRBD1 | TRBV7-2 | TGTGCCAGCAGCTTAGCTGGGGGACAGTCGGCTAGGGGCTACACCTTC | CASSLAGGQSARGYTF
TRBJ2-7 | . | TRBD2 | TRBV5-6 | TGTGCCAGCAGCTTCACTAGCGGTTACGAGCAGTACTTC | CASSFTSGYEQYF
TRBJ2-7 | few | TRBD2 | TRBV10-3 | TGTGCCATCAGTCGCAGTTATGGCGGGGGAACTTTTGAGCAGTACTTC | CAISRSYGGGTFEQYF
TRBJ2-1 | . | . | TRBV11-2 | TGTGCCAGCAGCCCCCGTCGGGTCTACAATGAGCAGTTCTTC | CASSPRRVYNEQFF
TRBJ2-3 | . | TRBD1 | TRBV20-1 | TGCAGTGCTATTATACAGGGGGTTGAAGATACGCAGTATTTT | CSAIIQGVEDTQYF
TRBJ2-2 | few | . | TRBV24-1 | TGTGCCACCTTAAGACCAGGGGTATCCGGGGAGCTGTTTTTT | CATLRPGVSGELFF
TRBJ2-2 | . | TRBD1 | TRBV9 | TGTGCCAGCAGCGTGCGACAGGGGGCGACCGGGGAGCTGTTTTTT | CASSVRQGATGELFF
TRBJ2-2 | . | . | TRBV20-1 | TGCAGTGCTAGCCCTCCCGGGCTCCCCAACACCGGGGAGCTGTTTTTT | CSASPPGLPNTGELFF
TRBJ2-5 | . | TRBD2 | TRBV12-3/TRBV12-4 | TGTGCCAGCAGTGCTCGTGGGAGGGGCCAAGAGACCCAGTACTTC | CASSARGRGQETQYF
TRBJ1-1 | . | TRBD1 | TRBV6-5 | TGTGCCAGCAGTTATCGTCAGGGGGTCACTGAAGCTTTCTTT | CASSYRQGVTEAFF
TRBJ2-1 | . | . | TRBV10-3 | TGTGCCATCAGCACCCCTTACGGAGAGCAGTTCTTC | CAISTPYGEQFF
TRBJ2-5 | few | TRBD2 | TRBV20-1 | TGCAGTGCTAGAGAGGTACTAGCGTCGTACCAAGAGACCCAGTACTTC | CSAREVLASYQETQYF
TRBJ1-1 | few | . | TRBV5-1 | TGCGCCAGCAGCTTGATCGGGACGAACACTGAAGCTTTCTTT | CASSLIGTNTEAFF
TRBJ1-1 | few | TRBD1 | TRBV20-1 | TGCAGTGCGTTGGTCCAGGGGGTGGAAGCTTTCTTT | CSALVQGVEAFF
TRBJ2-2 | . | . | TRBV5-1 | TGCGCCAGCCAGGGAGGGAACACCGGGGAGCTGTTTTTT | CASQGGNTGELFF
TRBJ2-5 | . | TRBD1 | TRBV5-1 | TGCGCCAGCAGCTACAAAATGGGACAGACCCAAGAGACCCAGTACTTC | CASSYKMGQTQETQYF
TRBJ1-1 | . | . | TRBV9 | TGTGCCAGCAGCGTAGGGTCAGCGACAGTTCGGAACACTGAAGCTTTCTTT | CASSVGSATVRNTEAFF
TRBJ1-1 | . | . | TRBV9 | TGTGCCAGCAGCACCCCCGGGGGGGGCACTGAAGCTTTCTTT | CASSTPGGGTEAFF